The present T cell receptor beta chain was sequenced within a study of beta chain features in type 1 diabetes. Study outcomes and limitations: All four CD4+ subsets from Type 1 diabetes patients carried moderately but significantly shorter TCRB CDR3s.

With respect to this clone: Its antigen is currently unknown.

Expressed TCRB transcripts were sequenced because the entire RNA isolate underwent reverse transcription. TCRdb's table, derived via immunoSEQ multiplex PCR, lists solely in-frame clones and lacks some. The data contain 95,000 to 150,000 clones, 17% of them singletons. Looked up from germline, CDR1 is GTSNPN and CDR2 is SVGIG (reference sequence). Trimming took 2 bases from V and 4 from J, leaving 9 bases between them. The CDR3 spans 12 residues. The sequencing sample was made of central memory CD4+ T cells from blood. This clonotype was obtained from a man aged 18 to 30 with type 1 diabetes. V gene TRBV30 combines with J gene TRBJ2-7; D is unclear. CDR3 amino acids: CAWSSLWYEQYF. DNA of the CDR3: TGTGCCTGGAGTTCCTTGTGGTACGAGCAGTACTTC.